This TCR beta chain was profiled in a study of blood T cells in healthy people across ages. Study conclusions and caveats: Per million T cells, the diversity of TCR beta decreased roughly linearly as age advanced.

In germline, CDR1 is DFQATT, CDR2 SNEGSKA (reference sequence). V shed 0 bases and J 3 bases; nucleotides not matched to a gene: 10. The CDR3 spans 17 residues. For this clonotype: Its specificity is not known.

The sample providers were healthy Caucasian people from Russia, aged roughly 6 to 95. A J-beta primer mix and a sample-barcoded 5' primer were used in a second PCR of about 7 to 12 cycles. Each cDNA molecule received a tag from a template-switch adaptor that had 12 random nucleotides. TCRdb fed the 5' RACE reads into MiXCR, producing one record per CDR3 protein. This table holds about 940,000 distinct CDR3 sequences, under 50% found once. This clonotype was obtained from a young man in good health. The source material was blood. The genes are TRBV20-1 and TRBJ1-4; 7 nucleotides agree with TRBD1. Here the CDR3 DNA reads TGCAGTGCTAGAGAGGAGGGCAGGGGGGGTTCTAATGAAAAACTGTTTTTT. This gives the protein CSAREEGRGGSNEKLFF.